The subject of this entry is one T cell receptor (beta chain). Its antigen remains unknown. Using the 5' RACE reads, TCRdb records one entry per CDR3 protein without DNA. This table lists about 170,000 distinct CDR3 sequences. The sample is drawn from a study of T cells expressing NK-cell markers. Study background: Repertoire data for TCR beta were derived from sorted T cells (CD3+CD56+NKG2C+, CD3+CD56+NKG2C- and CD3+CD56-NKG2C+).

Study-wide results and caveats: What remained unclear was the HCMV specificity of expanded NKG2C+ T cell clones.

Germline assignment: CDR1 MNHEY and CDR2 SMNVEV (reference sequence). The CDR3 length is 15 residues. The source of this sequence is a man aged 18-75 years in good health. This sequence joins TRBV27 and TRBJ1-2; TCRdb names TRBD1, which stays unverified in the absence of DNA. Source material: blood T cells: a sorted CD56 or NKG2C T cell subset, CD4+ or CD8+ T cells, or bulk PBMC T cells (not recorded which). The CDR3 here is CASSFSGTPNYGYTF.